This TCR beta chain stems from a study of blood T cell repertoires in COVID-19. Study at large: Researchers got acute and convalescent COVID-19 samples from the United States, Italy and Spain. Sample material is recorded as cDNA or gDNA derived from T cells, B-cell-depleted T cells, or PBMCs.

Method: immunoSEQ multiplex PCR; TCRdb's copy keeps in-frame clones and lacks some. Of approximately 260,000 clones in the sample, around four fifths were seen once. This clone has a single count. The V segment lost 5 bases and the J segment 7 bases; nucleotides outside the gene matches: 9. The germline V gene encodes CDR1 SQVTM and CDR2 ANQGSEA. The CDR3 has 14 residues. The receptor comes from a man in his 60s who had recovered from COVID-19. V is TRBV29-1 and J is TRBJ1-3, with TRBD1 matching 9 bases. Input material: peripheral blood. CDR3 in amino acids: CSVHLTGGFNTIYF. In DNA form, the CDR3 reads TGCAGCGTTCACTTGACAGGGGGATTCAACACCATATATTTT.